This T cell receptor beta chain came from a study of OX40 agonist ivuxolimab in advanced cancers. Study overall: The patients got ivuxolimab, which is an agonistic anti-OX40 (CD134) antibody. Three partial responders included one hepatocellular carcinoma patient and two cutaneous melanoma patients. Every 2 weeks, patients got intravenous ivuxolimab at one of six dose levels (0.01-10 mg/kg). Study-level points and caveats: Normalized expansion of T-cell clones was also low for some nonresponders.

Assay: immunoSEQ multiplex PCR; the TCRdb copy retains only in-frame clones and omits some. The sample holds about 83,000 clones; about 85% are singletons and the top ten take 0.5% to 0.8%. After removal of 8 bases from V and 6 bases from J, the junction contained 5 bases not matched to a gene. Looked up from germline, CDR1 is LNHDA and CDR2 is SQIVND (reference sequence). This CDR3 spans 13 amino acids. This clone was seen a few times. Its antigen is still unknown. This specimen consisted of CD4+ or CD8+ T cells sorted from blood, obtained in a trial of the OX40 agonist ivuxolimab. This chain uses TRBV19 with TRBJ2-2; 8 positions agree with TRBD1. The sequence derives from an adult with an advanced solid tumor such as melanoma, head and neck, liver or kidney cancer. The CDR3 DNA follows: TGTGCCAGTGACAGGGGATCTGCCGGGGAGCTGTTTTTT. Amino acids: CASDRGSAGELFF.